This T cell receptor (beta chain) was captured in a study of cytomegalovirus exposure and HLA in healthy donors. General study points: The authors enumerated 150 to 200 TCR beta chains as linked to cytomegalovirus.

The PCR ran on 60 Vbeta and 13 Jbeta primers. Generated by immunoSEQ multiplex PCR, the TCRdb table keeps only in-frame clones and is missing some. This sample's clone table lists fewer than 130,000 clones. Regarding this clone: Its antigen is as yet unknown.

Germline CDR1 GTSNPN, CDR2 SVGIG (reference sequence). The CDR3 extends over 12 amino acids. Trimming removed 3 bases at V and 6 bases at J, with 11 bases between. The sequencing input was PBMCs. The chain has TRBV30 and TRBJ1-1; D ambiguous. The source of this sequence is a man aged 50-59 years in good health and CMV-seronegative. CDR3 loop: CAWREQTPEAFF. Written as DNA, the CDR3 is TGTGCCTGGAGGGAGCAGACCCCTGAAGCTTTCTTT.